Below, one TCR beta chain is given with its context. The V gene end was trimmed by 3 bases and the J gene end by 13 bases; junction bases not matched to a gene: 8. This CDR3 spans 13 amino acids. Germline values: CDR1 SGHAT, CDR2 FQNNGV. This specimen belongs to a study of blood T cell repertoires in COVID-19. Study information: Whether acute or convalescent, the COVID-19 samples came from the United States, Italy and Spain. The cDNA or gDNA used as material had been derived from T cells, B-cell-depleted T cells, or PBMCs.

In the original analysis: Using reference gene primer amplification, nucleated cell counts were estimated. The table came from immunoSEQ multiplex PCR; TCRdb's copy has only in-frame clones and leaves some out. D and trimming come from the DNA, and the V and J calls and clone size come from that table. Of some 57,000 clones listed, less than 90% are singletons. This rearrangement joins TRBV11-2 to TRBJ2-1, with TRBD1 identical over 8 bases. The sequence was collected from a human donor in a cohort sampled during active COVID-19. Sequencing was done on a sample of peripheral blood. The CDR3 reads CASSLTTTGEQFF. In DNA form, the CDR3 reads TGTGCCAGCAGCTTGACCACGACAGGGGAACAGTTCTTC.